A single sample is the source of the 11 T cell receptor beta chains below, sequenced in a study of blood T cells in healthy people across ages. It was with a sample-barcoded 5' primer and a J-beta primer mix that a second PCR of about 6 to 12 cycles was run. TCRdb reprocessed the 5' RACE reads via MiXCR and lists one record per CDR3 protein. The table records 1,500,000 or so distinct CDR3 sequences, about 42% of them present only once. The sample consisted of blood. Receptors were obtained from a woman younger than 35 in good health.

In its sample, this clonotype was seen once. A much larger clone lies one base from this, so it may be a read error. V and J are TRBV4-2 and TRBJ2-5; 8 positions match TRBD2. Per germline, CDR1 LGHNA and CDR2 YNFKEQ. CDR3 length: 16 amino acids. V trimming: 4 bases; J trimming: 11 bases; junction bases outside the gene matches: 18. This CDR3 is CASSRDLELAGNEQYF. The CDR3 nucleotides read TGTGCCAGCAGCCGAGATCTTGAATTAGCGGGAAATGAGCAGTACTTC.

This clonotype was seen only once. V usage is TRBV7-2 and J usage is TRBJ2-3, with unresolved D. The germline CDR1 and CDR2 sequences are SGHTA and FQGNSA. V lost 1 base and J 2 bases, leaving 10 bases between the germline ends. The CDR3 runs to 15 residues. CDR3 residues: CASSLGRIPTDTQYF. Here the CDR3 DNA reads TGTGCCAGCAGCTTAGGAAGGATCCCCACAGATACGCAGTATTTT.

This chain connects TRBV29-1 to TRBJ2-1, with 7 nucleotides matching TRBD1. The DNA end is more similar to TRBJ2-7, so the J call may be wrong. The CDR3 extends over 12 amino acids. CDR1 is SQVTM, CDR2 ANQGSEA, per germline. The CDR3 loop reads CGAGDSYNEQYF. CDR3 DNA sequence: TGCGGGGCCGGGGACAGCTACAATGAGCAGTACTTC.

This clonotype has just a few counts. CDR3 loop: CASSYHWGSDNEQFF. For the CDR3, the DNA is TGTGCCAGCAGCTATCATTGGGGCAGCGACAATGAGCAGTTCTTC. The rearrangement links TRBV7-8 to TRBJ2-1; weak D call: TRBD1 (5 bases). Germline-derived CDR1 and CDR2 are SGHVS and FQNEAQ. The CDR3 length is 15 residues. V shed 4 bases and J shed 5 bases, with 15 bases lying between them.

This clonotype was found a few times. CDR3 protein: CASSRTGGRYEQYF. The CDR3 DNA reads TGTGCCAGCAGTCGGACAGGGGGCAGGTACGAGCAGTACTTC. The rearrangement links TRBV2 to TRBJ2-7; 11 bases align to TRBD1. Germline V lookup: CDR1 SNHLY, CDR2 FYNNEI. Unmatched junction bases numbered 4, after V lost 5 bases and J lost 4 bases. The CDR3 extends over 14 amino acids. Full variable domain (remainder filled in from reference TRBV2 and TRBJ2-7): EPEVTQTPSHQVTQMGQEVILRCVPISNHLYFYWYRQILGQKVEFLVSFYNNEISEKSEIFDDQFSVERPDGSNFTLKIRSTKLEDSAMYFCASSRTGGRYEQYFGPGTRLTVT.

This chain uses TRBV27 with TRBJ2-5; D is perhaps TRBD1 (5 bases). The germline V gene encodes CDR1 MNHEY and CDR2 SMNVEV (reference sequence). V was trimmed by 3 bases and J by 0 bases, leaving 20 bases between them. This CDR3 comprises 18 residues. CDR3 amino acids: CASSLFGALSSYQETQYF. The CDR3 nucleotides are TGTGCCAGCAGTTTGTTTGGGGCCCTTTCCTCGTACCAAGAGACCCAGTACTTC.

J is TRBJ2-1 and V is TRBV25-1, with D possibly being TRBD1 (6 bases). Germline-derived CDR1 and CDR2 are MGHDK and SYGVNS. V was clipped by 8 bases and J by 13 bases, with 24 bases between them. The CDR3 sequence is 14 residues long. CDR3 in DNA: TGTGCCAGCGGTCCCACGGACAGAGAAGAGACCCAGTTCTTC. It yields the protein CASGPTDREETQFF.

This clonotype was counted a few times. The chain couples TRBV12-3 or TRBV12-4 to TRBJ2-5; D may be TRBD2 (5 bases). This CDR3 contains 14 residues. Trimming shortened V by 2 bases and J by 4 bases, and 11 bases separated the two germline ends. The CDR3 loop is CASSLLLGGETQYF. As DNA, the CDR3 is TGTGCCAGCAGTTTATTACTAGGTGGAGAGACCCAGTACTTC.

The rearrangement uses TRBV6-1 and TRBJ2-3, with 10 bases fitting TRBD1. J gave up 4 bases and V 8 bases, and 6 bases lay outside the gene matches. The CDR3 sequence is 14 residues long. In germline, CDR1 is MNHNS, CDR2 SASEGT. In DNA, the CDR3 is TGTGCCAGCCTCCGGGACAGGGGTTCAGATACGCAGTATTTT. It specifies CASLRDRGSDTQYF.

The J gene is TRBJ1-4, the V gene TRBV4-3; D is perhaps TRBD1 (5 bases). This CDR3 region has 16 residues. Germline V gene data show CDR1 as LGHNA and CDR2 as YSLEER. Trimming took off 2 bases at V and 0 bases at J, with 10 bases between the two ends. The CDR3 DNA sequence: TGCGCCAGCAGCCAAACCCTGACAGCAACTAATGAAAAACTGTTTTTT. It codes for CASSQTLTATNEKLFF.

This clonotype was seen a handful of times. This chain links TRBV4-3 with TRBJ1-6, with unresolved D. V was pared by 1 base and J by 10 bases, with 17 bases between. Germline V gives CDR1 LGHNA, CDR2 YSLEER. The CDR3 has 16 residues. The CDR3: CASSQGRVAQRSPLHF. The CDR3, as DNA: TGCGCCAGCAGCCAAGGACGAGTAGCTCAGCGGTCACCCCTCCACTTT.